This TCR beta chain was profiled in a study of blood T cell repertoires in COVID-19. As for the study in general: Samples of COVID-19 (acute and convalescent) were obtained from the United States, Italy and Spain. PBMCs, B-cell-depleted T cells, or T cells provided the cDNA or gDNA that made up the material.

This clone has just a few counts. The authors' processing: Estimation of nucleated cell counts relied on the amplification of reference gene primers. Data came from immunoSEQ multiplex PCR; TCRdb stores just in-frame clones and leaves some out. V, J and clone size are taken as reported in that table, and D and trimming were inferred from the DNA itself. The table lists approximately 75,000 clones, approximately 89% of them singletons. The CDR3 totals 15 residues. Germline V gives CDR1 KGHSH, CDR2 LQKENI. V gave up 6 bases and J gave up 2 bases; unmatched junction bases: 8. The rearrangement links TRBV18 to TRBJ2-7; 9 bases are shared with TRBD1. The specimen was peripheral blood. This TCR was recovered from an elderly man with acute or convalescent COVID-19. The CDR3 nucleotides are TGTGCCAGCTCCTCCGACAGGGGGATTACCTACGAGCAGTACTTC. Protein sequence: CASSSDRGITYEQYF.